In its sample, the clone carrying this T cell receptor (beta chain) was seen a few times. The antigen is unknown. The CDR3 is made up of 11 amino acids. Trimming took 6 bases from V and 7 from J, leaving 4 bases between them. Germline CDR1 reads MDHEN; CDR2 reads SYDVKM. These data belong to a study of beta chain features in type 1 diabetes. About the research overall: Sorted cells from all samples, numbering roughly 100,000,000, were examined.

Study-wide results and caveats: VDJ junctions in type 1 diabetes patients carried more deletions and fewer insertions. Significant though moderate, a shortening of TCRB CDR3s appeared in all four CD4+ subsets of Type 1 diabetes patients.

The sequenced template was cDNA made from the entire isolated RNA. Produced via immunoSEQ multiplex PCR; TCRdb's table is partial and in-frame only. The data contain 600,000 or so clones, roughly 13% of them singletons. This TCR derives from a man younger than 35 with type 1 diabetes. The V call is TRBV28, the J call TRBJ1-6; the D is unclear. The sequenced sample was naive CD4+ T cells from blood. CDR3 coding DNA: TGTGCCAGCAGGAAAAATTCACCCCTCCACTTT. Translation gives CASRKNSPLHF.